The clone carrying this T cell receptor beta chain was picked up a small number of times. What it binds is unknown. This entry comes from a study of identical twins. Findings and caveats of the study: Potential partial confounding of zero-insertion analyses by invariant MAIT and iNKT cells was noted.

Each CDR3 protein is one row after TCRdb ran MiXCR on the 5' RACE reads. Among a few hundred thousand distinct CDR3 sequences listed, approximately 5.9% were seen once. Germline CDR1 reads MNHEY; CDR2 reads SVGEGT. The length of the CDR3 is 15 residues. V gave up 1 base and J gave up 11 bases, with 20 bases separating them. The sample also formed part of further work on T cells expressing NK-cell markers. That work states: In a group of several donors, dominant NKG2C+ clonotypes represented about 1.0-8% of CD8+ T cells.

The clonotype was recovered from a woman in her late teens or twenties in good health. The chain employs TRBV6-2 or TRBV6-3 and TRBJ2-5; no clear D. Input material: CD8+ T cells sorted from blood. In DNA, the CDR3 is TGTGCCAGCAGTTACTTACGTGTGACCGAACGAGGACAGTACTTC. As protein: CASSYLRVTERGQYF.